This T cell receptor beta chain was sequenced in a study of CD8 T cells in Susac syndrome. Whole-study findings and limits: By the study's own acknowledgment, its TCR sequencing and HLA analysis included relatively few individuals. The Susac syndrome CD4+ T cell repertoires displayed no clonal expansion.

Germline CDR1 is MNHNY and CDR2 is SVGAGI (reference sequence). CDR3 length: 13 residues. V lost 5 bases and J lost 6, with 13 bases in between. The Susac syndrome patients fit the recently defined diagnostic criteria for definite or probable disease. Random-hexamer reverse transcription was applied to about 0.45 to 1 ug RNA. An immunoSEQ multiplex PCR generated amplified TCR beta CDR3 products spanning 54 Vbeta and 13 Jbeta. TCRdb processed the immunoSEQ multiplex PCR reads anew with MiXCR; each CDR3 protein has one entry. This sample has around 150,000 distinct CDR3 sequences, with 90% to 97% found just once. Points on this clonotype: Its target is not known.

This rearrangement joins TRBV6-6 to TRBJ1-1; tentative D call: TRBD1 (6 bases). The source material was CD4+ T cells from PBMCs. The receptor was isolated from a human donor with Susac syndrome. CDR3 DNA sequence: TGTGCCAGCAGTGGTCGGGACAACTCTGAAGCTTTCTTT. Amino acid sequence: CASSGRDNSEAFF.